A single sample gave rise to the 2 T cell receptor beta chains below, sequenced in a study of T cells in Graves' hyperthyroidism and ophthalmopathy. The source material, RNA transcripts, was used to amplify TCR beta CDR3 regions. Carried out on the TCR CDR3, a first-round RT-PCR used the HTBI primer set. TCRdb reanalysed the multiplex PCR reads using MiXCR and keeps one entry per CDR3 protein. Here the sample spans some 620,000 distinct CDR3 sequences, 15% to 20% being singletons. Sequenced material: blood. The receptors originated from a woman in her twenties or thirties with Graves' hyperthyroidism.

This clonotype came up many times. The chain links TRBV30 to TRBJ1-1, with D unclear. The V end lost 0 bases, the J end lost 1 base, and 9 bases lay between the germline ends. CDR1 GTSNPN and CDR2 SVGIG come from the germline V gene (reference sequence). This CDR3 region has 14 residues. CDR3 loop: CAWSVGTWNTEAFF. The CDR3 DNA is TGTGCCTGGAGTGTAGGTACCTGGAACACTGAAGCTTTCTTT.

About this clonotype: This sequence may be a read error, since a much larger clone differs from it by one base. The chain links TRBV20-1 to TRBJ1-1; D is uncertain. CDR3 length equals 12 residues. V was pared by 1 base and J by 6 bases, with 9 bases between. Looked up from germline, CDR1 is DFQATT and CDR2 is SNEGSKA (reference sequence). As DNA, the CDR3 is TGCAGTGCTAGAGGTCTTGGTCCTGAAGCTTTCTTT. This codes for CSARGLGPEAFF.